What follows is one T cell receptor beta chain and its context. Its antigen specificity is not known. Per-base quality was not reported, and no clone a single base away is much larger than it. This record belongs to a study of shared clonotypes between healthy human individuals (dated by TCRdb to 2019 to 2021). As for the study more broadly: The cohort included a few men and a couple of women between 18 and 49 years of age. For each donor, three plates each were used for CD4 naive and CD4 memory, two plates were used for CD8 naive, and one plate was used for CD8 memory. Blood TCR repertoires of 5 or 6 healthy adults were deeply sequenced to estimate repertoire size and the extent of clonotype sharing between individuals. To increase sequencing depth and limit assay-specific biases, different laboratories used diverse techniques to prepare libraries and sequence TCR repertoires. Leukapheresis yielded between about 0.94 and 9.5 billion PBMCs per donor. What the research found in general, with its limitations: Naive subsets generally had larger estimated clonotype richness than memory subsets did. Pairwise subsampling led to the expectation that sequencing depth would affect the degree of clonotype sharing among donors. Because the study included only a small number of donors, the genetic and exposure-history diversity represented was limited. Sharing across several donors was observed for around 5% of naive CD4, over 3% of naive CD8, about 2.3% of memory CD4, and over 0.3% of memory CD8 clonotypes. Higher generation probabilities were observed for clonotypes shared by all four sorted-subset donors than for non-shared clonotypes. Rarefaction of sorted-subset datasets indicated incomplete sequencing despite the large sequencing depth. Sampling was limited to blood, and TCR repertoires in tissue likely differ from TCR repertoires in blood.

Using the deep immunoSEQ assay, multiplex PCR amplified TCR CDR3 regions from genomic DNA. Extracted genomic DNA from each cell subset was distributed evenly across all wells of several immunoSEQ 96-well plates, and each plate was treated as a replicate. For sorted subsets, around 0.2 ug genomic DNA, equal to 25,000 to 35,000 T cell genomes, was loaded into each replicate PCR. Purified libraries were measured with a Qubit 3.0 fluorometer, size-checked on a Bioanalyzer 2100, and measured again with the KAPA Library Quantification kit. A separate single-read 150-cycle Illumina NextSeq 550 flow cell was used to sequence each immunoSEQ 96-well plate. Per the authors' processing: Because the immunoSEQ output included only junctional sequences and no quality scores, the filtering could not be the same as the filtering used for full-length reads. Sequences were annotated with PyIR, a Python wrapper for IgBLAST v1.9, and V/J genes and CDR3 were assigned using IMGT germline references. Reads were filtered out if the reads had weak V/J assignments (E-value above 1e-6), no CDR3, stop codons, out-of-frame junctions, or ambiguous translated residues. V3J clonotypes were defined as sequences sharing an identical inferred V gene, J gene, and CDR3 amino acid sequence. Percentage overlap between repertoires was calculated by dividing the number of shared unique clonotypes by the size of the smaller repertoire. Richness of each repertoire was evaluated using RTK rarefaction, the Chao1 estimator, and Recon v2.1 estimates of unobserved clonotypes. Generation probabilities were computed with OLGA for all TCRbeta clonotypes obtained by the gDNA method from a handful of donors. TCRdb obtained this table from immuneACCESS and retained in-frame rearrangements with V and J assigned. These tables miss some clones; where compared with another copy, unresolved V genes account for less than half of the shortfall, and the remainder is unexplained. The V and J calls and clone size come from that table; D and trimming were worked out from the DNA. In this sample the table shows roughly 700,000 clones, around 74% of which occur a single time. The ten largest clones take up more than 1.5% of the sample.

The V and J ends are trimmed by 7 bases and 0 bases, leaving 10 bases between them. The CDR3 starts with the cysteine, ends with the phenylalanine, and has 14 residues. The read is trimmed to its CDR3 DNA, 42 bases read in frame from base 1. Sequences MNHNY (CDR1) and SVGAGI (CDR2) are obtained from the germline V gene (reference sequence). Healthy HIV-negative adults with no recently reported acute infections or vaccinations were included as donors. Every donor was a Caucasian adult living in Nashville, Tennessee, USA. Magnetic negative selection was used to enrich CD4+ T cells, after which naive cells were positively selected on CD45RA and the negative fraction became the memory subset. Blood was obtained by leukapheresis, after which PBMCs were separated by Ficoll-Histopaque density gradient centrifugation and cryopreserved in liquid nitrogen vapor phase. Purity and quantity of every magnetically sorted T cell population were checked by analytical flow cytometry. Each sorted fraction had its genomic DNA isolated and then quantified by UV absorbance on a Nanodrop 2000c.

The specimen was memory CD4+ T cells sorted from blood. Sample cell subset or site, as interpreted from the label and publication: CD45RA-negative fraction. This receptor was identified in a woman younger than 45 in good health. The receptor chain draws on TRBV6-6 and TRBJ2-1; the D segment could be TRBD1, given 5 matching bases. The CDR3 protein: CASTTDSSYNEQFF. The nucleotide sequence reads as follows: TGTGCCAGCACCACCGACAGCTCCTACAATGAGCAGTTCTTC.